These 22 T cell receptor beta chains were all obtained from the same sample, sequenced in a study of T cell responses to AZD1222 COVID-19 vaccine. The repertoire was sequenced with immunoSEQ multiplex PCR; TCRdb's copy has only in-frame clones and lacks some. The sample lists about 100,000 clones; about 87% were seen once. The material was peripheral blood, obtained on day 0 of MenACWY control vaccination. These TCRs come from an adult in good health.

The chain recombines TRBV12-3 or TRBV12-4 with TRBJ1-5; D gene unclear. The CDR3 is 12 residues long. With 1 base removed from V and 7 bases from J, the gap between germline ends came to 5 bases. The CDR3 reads CASSLVVQPQHF. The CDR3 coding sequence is TGTGCCAGCAGTTTAGTGGTACAGCCCCAGCATTTT.

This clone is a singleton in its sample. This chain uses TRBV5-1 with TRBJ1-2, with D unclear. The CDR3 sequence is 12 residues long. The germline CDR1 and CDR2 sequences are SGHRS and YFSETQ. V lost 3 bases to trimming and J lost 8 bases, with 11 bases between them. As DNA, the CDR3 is TGCGCCAGCAGCTCAGGAACCGGGGGCTACACCTTC. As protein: CASSSGTGGYTF.

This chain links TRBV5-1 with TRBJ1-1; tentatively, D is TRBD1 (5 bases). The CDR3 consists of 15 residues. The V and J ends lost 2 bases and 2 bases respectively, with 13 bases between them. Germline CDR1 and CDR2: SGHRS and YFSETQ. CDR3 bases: TGCGCCAGCAGCTTCAGCGGGGGGAGCAACACTGAAGCTTTCTTT. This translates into CASSFSGGSNTEAFF.

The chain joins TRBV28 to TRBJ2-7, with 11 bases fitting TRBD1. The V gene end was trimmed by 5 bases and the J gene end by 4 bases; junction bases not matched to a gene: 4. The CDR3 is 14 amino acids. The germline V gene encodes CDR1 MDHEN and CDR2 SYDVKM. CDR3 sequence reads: CASSPGTGGYEQYF. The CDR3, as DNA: TGTGCCAGCAGTCCCGGGACAGGGGGGTACGAGCAGTACTTC. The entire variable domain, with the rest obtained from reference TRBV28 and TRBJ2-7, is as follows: DVKVTQSSRYLVKRTGEKVFLECVQDMDHENMFWYRQDPGLGLRLIYFSYDVKMKEKGDIPEGYSVSREKKERFSLILESASTNQTSMYLCASSPGTGGYEQYFGPGTRLTVT.

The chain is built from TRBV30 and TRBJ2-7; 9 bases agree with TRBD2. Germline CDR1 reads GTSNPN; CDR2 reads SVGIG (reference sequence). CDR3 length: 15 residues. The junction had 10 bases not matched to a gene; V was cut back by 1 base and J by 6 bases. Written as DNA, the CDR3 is TGTGCCTGGAGTGGTTGGCGGGGGGGCCTTTCCGAGCAGTACTTC. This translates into CAWSGWRGGLSEQYF.

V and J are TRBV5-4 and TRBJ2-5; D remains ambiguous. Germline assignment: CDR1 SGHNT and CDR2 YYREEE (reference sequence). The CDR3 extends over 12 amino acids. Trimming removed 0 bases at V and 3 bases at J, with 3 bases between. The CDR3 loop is CASSLEKETQYF. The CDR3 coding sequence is TGTGCCAGCAGCTTGGAGAAAGAGACCCAGTACTTC.

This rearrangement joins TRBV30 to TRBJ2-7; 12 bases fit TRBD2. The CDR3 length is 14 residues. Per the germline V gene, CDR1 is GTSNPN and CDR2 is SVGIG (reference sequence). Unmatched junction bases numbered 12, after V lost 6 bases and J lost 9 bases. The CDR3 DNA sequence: TGTGCCTGTAAACCGGGACTAGCGGGCTCCCCGCAGTACTTC. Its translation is CACKPGLAGSPQYF.

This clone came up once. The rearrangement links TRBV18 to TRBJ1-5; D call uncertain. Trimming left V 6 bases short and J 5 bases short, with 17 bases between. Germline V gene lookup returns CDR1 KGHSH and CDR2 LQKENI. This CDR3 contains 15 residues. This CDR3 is CASSPPELGYQPQHF. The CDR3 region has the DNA TGTGCCAGCTCCCCCCCCGAATTGGGGTATCAGCCCCAGCATTTT.

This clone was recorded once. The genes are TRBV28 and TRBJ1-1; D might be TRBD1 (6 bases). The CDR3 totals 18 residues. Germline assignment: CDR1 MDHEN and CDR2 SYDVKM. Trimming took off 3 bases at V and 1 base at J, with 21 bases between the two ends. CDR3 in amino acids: CASSFFPPYRQANTEAFF. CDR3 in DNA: TGTGCCAGCAGTTTCTTCCCACCTTACCGACAGGCGAACACTGAAGCTTTCTTT.

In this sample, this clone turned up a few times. This chain's CDR3 is CASSQGGGFGEAFF. CDR3 in DNA: TGTGCCAGCAGCCAAGGAGGTGGGTTCGGTGAAGCTTTCTTT. This chain connects TRBV4-2 to TRBJ1-1, with D unclear. The germline V gene has CDR1 LGHNA and CDR2 YNFKEQ. The V end was cut by 1 base, the J end by 7 bases, with 13 bases between. The CDR3 has 14 amino acids.

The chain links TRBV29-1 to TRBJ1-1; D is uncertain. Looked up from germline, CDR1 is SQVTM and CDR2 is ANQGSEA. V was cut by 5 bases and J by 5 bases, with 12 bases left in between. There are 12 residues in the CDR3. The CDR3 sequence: CSVKGLGTEAFF. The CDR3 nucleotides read TGCAGCGTTAAAGGGCTGGGGACTGAAGCTTTCTTT.

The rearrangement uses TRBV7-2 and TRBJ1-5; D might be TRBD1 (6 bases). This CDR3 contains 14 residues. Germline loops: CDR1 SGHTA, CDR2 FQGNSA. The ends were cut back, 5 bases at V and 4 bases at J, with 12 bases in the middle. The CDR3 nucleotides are TGTGCCAGCAGCAAACAAAGGGGGAATCAGCCCCAGCATTTT. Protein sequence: CASSKQRGNQPQHF.

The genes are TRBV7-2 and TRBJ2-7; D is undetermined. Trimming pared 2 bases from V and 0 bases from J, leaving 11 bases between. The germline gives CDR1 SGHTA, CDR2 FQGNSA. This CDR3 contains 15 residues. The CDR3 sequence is CASSLWGRSSYEQYF. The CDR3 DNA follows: TGTGCCAGCAGCTTATGGGGTAGGAGCTCCTACGAGCAGTACTTC. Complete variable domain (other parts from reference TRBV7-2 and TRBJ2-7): GAGVSQSPSNKVTEKGKDVELRCDPISGHTALYWYRQSLGQGLEFLIYFQGNSAPDKSGLPSDRFSAERTGGSVSTLTIQRTQQEDSAVYLCASSLWGRSSYEQYFGPGTRLTVT.

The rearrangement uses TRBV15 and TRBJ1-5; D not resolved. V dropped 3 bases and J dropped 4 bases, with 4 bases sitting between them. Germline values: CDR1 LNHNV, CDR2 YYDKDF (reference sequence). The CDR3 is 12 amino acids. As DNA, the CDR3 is TGTGCCACCAGCAGGGGAAATCAGCCCCAGCATTTT. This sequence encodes CATSRGNQPQHF.

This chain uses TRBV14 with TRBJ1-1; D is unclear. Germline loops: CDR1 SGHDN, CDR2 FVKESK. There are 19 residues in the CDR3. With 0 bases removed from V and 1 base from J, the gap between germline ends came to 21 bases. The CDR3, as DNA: TGTGCCAGCAGCCAAGATATATGGAGAAGGGAAGGGCCGAACACTGAAGCTTTCTTT. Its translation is CASSQDIWRREGPNTEAFF.

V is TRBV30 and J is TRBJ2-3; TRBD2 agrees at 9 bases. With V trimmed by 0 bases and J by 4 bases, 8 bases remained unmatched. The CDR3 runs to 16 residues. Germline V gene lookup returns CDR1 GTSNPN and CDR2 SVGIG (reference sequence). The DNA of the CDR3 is TGTGCCTGGAGTGTATGGACTAGCGTTATAGCAGATACGCAGTATTTT. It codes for CAWSVWTSVIADTQYF.

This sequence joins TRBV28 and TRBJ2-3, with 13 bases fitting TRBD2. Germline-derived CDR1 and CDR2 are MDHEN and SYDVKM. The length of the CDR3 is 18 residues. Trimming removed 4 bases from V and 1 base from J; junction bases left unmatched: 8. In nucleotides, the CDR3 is TGTGCCAGCAGTTCGGGACTAGCGGGAATCGTCGGCACAGATACGCAGTATTTT. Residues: CASSSGLAGIVGTDTQYF.

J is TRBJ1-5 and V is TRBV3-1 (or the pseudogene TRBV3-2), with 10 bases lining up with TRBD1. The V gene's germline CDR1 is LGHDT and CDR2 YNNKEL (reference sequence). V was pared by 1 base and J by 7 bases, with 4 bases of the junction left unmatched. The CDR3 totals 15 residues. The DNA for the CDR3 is TGTGCCAGCAGCCAAGGAGACAGGGGGCGACAGCCCCAGCATTTT. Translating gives CASSQGDRGRQPQHF.

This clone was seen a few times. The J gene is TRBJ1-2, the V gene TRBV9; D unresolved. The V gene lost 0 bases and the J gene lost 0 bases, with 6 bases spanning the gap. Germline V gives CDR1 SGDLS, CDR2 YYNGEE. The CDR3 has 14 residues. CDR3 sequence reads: CASSVGPSNYGYTF. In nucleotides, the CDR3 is TGTGCCAGCAGCGTAGGTCCCTCTAACTATGGCTACACCTTC.

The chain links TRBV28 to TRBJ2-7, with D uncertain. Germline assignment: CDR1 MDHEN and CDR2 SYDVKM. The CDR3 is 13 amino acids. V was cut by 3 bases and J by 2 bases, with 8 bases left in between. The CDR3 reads CASSFGTAYEQYF. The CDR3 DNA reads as TGTGCCAGCAGTTTTGGCACAGCCTACGAGCAGTACTTC. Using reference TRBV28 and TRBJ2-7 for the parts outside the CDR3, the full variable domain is DVKVTQSSRYLVKRTGEKVFLECVQDMDHENMFWYRQDPGLGLRLIYFSYDVKMKEKGDIPEGYSVSREKKERFSLILESASTNQTSMYLCASSFGTAYEQYFGPGTRLTVT.

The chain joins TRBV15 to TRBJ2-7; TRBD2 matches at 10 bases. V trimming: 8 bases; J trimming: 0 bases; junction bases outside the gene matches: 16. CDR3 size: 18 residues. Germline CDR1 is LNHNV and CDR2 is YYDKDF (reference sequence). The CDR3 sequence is CATGKGWTSGRNSYEQYF. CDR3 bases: TGTGCCACCGGGAAGGGCTGGACTAGCGGAAGAAACTCCTACGAGCAGTACTTC.

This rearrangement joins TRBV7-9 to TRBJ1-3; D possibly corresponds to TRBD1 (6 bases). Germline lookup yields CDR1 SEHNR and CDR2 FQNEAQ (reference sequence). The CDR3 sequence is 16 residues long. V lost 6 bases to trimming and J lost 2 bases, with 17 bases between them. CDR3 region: CASSTTQGGPGNTIYF. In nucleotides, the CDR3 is TGTGCCAGCAGTACGACCCAAGGGGGGCCTGGAAACACCATATATTTT.